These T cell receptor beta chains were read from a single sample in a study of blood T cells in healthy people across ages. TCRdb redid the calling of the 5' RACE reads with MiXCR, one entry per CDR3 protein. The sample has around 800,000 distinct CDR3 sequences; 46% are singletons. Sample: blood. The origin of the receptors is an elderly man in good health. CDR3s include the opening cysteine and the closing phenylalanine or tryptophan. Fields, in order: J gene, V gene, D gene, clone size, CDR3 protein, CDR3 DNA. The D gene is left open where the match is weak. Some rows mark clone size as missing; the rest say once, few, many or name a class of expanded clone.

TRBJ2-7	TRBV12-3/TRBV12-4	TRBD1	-	CASSLGTGVQGAQYF	TGTGCCAGCAGTTTAGGGACAGGCGTCCAGGGGGCCCAGTACTTC
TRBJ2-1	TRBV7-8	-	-	CASSLGFGGETQFF	TGTGCCAGCAGCTTAGGGTTTGGTGGGGAGACCCAGTTCTTC
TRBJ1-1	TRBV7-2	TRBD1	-	CASSSTRQGDLGTEAFF	TGTGCCAGCAGCTCGACGAGGCAGGGGGATTTGGGCACTGAAGCTTTCTTT
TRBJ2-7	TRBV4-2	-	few	CASSQALGGVYEQYF	TGTGCCAGCAGCCAAGCACTCGGCGGGGTCTACGAGCAGTACTTC
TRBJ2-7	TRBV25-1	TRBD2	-	CASQGLAGPDEQYF	TGTGCCAGCCAAGGACTAGCGGGGCCCGACGAGCAGTACTTC
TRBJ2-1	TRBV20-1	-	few	CSARDPRDYNEQFF	TGCAGTGCTAGAGATCCACGCGATTACAATGAGCAGTTCTTC
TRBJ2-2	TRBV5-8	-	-	CASSLIVAELFF	TGTGCCAGCAGCTTGATAGTAGCGGAGCTGTTTTTT
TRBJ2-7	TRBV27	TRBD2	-	CASKGTSGPVGYEQYF	TGTGCCAGCAAGGGGACTAGCGGGCCTGTGGGCTACGAGCAGTACTTC
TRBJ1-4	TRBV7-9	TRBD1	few	CASSGTGTVSEKLFF	TGTGCCAGCAGCGGAACCGGGACAGTCTCGGAAAAACTGTTTTTT
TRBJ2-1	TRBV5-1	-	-	CASSFDGTSYNEQFF	TGCGCCAGCAGCTTTGACGGGACCTCCTACAATGAGCAGTTCTTC
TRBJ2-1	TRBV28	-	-	CASSQPGYNEQFF	TGTGCCAGCAGTCAACCGGGCTACAATGAGCAGTTCTTC
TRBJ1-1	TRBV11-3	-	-	CASSERPGSTEAFF	TGTGCCAGCAGCGAGCGCCCCGGGAGCACTGAAGCTTTCTTT
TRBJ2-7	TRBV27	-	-	CASSSSRGPYEQYF	TGTGCCAGCAGTTCCTCTAGGGGCCCCTACGAGCAGTACTTC
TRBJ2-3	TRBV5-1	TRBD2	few	CASSHYSAGADTQYF	TGCGCCAGCAGCCACTATTCAGCGGGGGCAGATACGCAGTATTTT
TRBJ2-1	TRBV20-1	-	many	CSASGQRVYARSYNEQFF	TGCAGTGCTTCTGGCCAGCGGGTATACGCTAGGTCCTACAATGAGCAGTTCTTC
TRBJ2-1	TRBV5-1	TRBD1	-	CASSRTLNRGLYNEQFF	TGCGCCAGCAGCAGGACCTTGAACAGGGGGCTTTACAATGAGCAGTTCTTC
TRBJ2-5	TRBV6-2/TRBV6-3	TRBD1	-	CASSSTRTGLETQYF	TGTGCCAGCAGCTCGACCCGGACAGGGCTTGAGACCCAGTACTTC
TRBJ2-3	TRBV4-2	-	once	CASSQDGEADTQYF	TGTGCCAGCAGCCAAGACGGGGAGGCAGATACGCAGTATTTT
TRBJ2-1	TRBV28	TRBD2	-	CASNPGTSSYNEQFF	TGTGCCAGCAACCCCGGGACTAGCTCCTACAATGAGCAGTTCTTC
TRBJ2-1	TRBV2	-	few	CASSKGRAASDNEQFF	TGTGCCAGCAGTAAGGGTCGGGCGGCGTCGGACAATGAGCAGTTCTTC
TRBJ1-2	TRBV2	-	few	CASRVQGFNYGYTF	TGTGCCAGCAGGGTTCAAGGGTTTAACTATGGCTACACCTTC
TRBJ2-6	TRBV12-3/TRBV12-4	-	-	CASTLWALGANVLTF	TGTGCCAGTACCCTTTGGGCCCTCGGGGCCAACGTCCTGACTTTC
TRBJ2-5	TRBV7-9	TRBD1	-	CASSSPTPRDRGQNEQYF	TGTGCCAGCAGTTCCCCCACACCCCGGGACAGGGGGCAAAATGAGCAGTACTTC
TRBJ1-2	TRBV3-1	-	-	CASSQVTGTYGYTF	TGTGCCAGCAGCCAAGTCACAGGGACCTATGGCTACACCTTC
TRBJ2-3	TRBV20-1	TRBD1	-	CSASNRGRLDTQYF	TGCAGTGCTAGCAACAGGGGGCGATTAGATACGCAGTATTTT
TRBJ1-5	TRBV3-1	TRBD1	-	CASSQDTGAYQPQHF	TGTGCCAGCAGCCAAGATACAGGGGCTTATCAGCCCCAGCATTTT
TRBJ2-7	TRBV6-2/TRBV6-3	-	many	CASTTQDRRDRYEQYF	TGTGCCAGCACCACACAGGACAGGCGGGATAGGTACGAGCAGTACTTC
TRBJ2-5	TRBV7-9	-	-	CASSLDLGSETQYF	TGTGCCAGCAGCTTAGATTTGGGGTCAGAGACCCAGTACTTC
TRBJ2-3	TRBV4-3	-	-	CASSRGTLEDDTQYF	TGCGCCAGCAGCCGCGGGACTCTGGAGGACGATACGCAGTATTTT
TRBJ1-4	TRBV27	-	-	CASTTFGVEEKLFF	TGTGCCAGCACTACCTTCGGTGTGGAGGAAAAACTGTTTTTT
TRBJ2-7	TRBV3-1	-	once	CASSPQRRGSGEQYF	TGTGCCAGCAGCCCTCAGCGCAGAGGGTCGGGCGAGCAGTACTTC
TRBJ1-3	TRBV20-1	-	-	CSASCQGLNTIYF	TGCAGTGCTAGCTGCCAGGGCCTAAACACCATATATTTT
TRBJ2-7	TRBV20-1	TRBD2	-	CSARLAGCEQYF	TGCAGTGCCCGACTAGCGGGCTGCGAGCAGTACTTC
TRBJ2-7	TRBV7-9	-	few	CASSPLGWDSSSYEQYF	TGTGCCAGCAGTCCCCTGGGCTGGGACTCTTCCTCCTACGAGCAGTACTTC
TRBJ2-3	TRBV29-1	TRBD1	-	CSAWDRVKDTQYF	TGCAGCGCCTGGGACAGGGTTAAAGATACGCAGTATTTT
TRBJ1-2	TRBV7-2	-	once	CASSVLRGSGYTF	TGTGCCAGCAGCGTCCTTCGGGGATCTGGCTACACCTTC